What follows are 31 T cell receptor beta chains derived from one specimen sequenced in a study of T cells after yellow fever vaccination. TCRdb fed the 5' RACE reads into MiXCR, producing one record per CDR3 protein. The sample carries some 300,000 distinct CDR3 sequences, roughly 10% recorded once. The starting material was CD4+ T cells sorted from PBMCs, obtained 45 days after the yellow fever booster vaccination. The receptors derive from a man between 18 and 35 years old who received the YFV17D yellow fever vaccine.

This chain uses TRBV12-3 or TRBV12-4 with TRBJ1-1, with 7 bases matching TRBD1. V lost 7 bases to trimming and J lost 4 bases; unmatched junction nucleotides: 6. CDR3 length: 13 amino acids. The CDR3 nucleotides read TGTGCCAGCACCAGGGGGATGGGCACTGAAGCTTTCTTT. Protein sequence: CASTRGMGTEAFF.

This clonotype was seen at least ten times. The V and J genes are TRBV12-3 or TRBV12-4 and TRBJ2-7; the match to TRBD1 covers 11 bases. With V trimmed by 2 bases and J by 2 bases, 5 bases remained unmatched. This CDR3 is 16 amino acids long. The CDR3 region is CASSLRRDRGTYEQYF. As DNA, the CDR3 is TGTGCCAGCAGTTTACGGCGGGACAGGGGGACCTACGAGCAGTACTTC.

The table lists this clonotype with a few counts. The CDR3 DNA follows: TGTGCCAGCAGCAGGCTATCGTGGGGAAACACCATATATTTT. Amino acid sequence: CASSRLSWGNTIYF. The chain couples TRBV7-2 to TRBJ1-3, with no clear D. The CDR3 has 14 residues. V was trimmed by 5 bases and J by 4 bases, leaving 12 bases between them. CDR1 is SGHTA, CDR2 FQGNSA, per germline.

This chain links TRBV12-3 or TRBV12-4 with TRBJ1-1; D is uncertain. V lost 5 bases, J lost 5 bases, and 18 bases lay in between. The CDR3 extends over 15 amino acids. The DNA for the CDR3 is TGTGCCAGCAGTCCCAGTGGAAGGGTGGGGACTGAAGCTTTCTTT. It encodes CASSPSGRVGTEAFF.

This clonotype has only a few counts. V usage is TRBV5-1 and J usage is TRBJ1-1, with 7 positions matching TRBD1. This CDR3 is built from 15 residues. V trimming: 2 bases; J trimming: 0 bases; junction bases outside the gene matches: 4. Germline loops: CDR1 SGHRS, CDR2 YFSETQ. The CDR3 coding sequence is TGCGCCAGCAGCTTCGACGGACAGGTGAACACTGAAGCTTTCTTT. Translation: CASSFDGQVNTEAFF. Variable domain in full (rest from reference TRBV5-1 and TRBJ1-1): KAGVTQTPRYLIKTRGQQVTLSCSPISGHRSVSWYQQTPGQGLQFLFEYFSETQRNKGNFPGRFSGRQFSNSRSEMNVSTLELGDSALYLCASSFDGQVNTEAFFGQGTRLTVV.

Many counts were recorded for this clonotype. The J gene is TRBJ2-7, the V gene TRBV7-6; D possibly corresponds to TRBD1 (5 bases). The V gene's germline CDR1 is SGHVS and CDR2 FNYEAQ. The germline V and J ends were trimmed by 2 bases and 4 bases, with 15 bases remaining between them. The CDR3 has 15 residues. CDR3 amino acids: CASSLPREWEYEQYF. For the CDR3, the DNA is TGTGCCAGCAGCTTACCCAGGGAATGGGAATACGAGCAGTACTTC.

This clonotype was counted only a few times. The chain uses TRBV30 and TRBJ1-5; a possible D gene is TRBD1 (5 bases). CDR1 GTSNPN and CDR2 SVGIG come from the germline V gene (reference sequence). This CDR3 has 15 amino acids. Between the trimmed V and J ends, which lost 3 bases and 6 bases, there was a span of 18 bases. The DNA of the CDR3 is TGTGCCTGGAGCGGGGTAGGGGCAGGGAGTCAGCCCCAGCATTTT. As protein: CAWSGVGAGSQPQHF.

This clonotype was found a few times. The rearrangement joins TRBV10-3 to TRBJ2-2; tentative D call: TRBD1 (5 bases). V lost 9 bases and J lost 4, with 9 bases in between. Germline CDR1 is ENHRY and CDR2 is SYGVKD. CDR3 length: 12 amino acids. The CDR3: CAIAGRTGELFF. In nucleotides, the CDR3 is TGTGCCATAGCAGGGCGCACCGGGGAGCTGTTTTTT.

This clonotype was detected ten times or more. In DNA, the CDR3 is TGTGCCAGCAGTTGGGACAGGGGGCGTCTGAATGAGCAGTTCTTC. Its translation: CASSWDRGRLNEQFF. V usage is TRBV2 and J usage is TRBJ2-1; TRBD1 agrees at 12 bases. Unmatched junction bases numbered 6, after V lost 5 bases and J lost 7 bases. The germline gives CDR1 SNHLY, CDR2 FYNNEI. The CDR3 loop spans 15 amino acids. Using reference TRBV2 and TRBJ2-1 for the parts outside the CDR3, the full variable domain is EPEVTQTPSHQVTQMGQEVILRCVPISNHLYFYWYRQILGQKVEFLVSFYNNEISEKSEIFDDQFSVERPDGSNFTLKIRSTKLEDSAMYFCASSWDRGRLNEQFFGPGTRLTVL.

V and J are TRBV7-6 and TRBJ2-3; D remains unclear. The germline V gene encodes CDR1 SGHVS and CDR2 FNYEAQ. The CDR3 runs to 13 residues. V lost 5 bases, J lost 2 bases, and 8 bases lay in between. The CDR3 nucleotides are TGTGCCAGCAGCCCTCTCAACACAGATACGCAGTATTTT. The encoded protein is CASSPLNTDTQYF.

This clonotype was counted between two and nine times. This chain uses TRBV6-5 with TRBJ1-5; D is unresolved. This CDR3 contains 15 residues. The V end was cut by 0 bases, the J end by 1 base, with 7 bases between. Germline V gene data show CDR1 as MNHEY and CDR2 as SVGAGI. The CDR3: CASSYSSSSNQPQHF. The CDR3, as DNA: TGTGCCAGCAGTTACTCGAGTTCCAGCAATCAGCCCCAGCATTTT.

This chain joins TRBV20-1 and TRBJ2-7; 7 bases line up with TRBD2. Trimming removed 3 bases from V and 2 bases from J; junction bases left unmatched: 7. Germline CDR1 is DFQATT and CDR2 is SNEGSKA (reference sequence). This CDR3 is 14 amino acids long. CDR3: CSASDQRGAYEQYF. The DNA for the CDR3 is TGCAGTGCTAGTGATCAGCGGGGAGCCTACGAGCAGTACTTC.

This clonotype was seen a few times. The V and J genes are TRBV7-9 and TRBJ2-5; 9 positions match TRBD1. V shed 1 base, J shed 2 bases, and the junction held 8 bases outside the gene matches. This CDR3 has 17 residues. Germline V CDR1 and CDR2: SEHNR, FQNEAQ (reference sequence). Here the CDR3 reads CASSLVGPGQGQETQYF. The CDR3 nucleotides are TGTGCCAGCAGCTTAGTGGGTCCGGGACAGGGACAAGAGACCCAGTACTTC.

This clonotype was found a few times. CDR3 sequence: CASSHVLSRYV. The CDR3 nucleotides are TGTGCCAGCAGCCATGTTCTGTCGCGGTACGTC. The chain joins TRBV3-2 to TRBJ2-7. TRBV3-2 is a listed pseudogene. There are 11 residues in the CDR3.

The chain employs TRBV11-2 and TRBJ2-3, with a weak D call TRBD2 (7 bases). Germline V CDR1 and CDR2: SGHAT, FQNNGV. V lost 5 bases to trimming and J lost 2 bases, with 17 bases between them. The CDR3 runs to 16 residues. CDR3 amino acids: CASSPRARGLTDTQYF. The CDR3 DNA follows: TGTGCCAGCAGCCCCCGCGCGCGGGGGCTCACAGATACGCAGTATTTT.

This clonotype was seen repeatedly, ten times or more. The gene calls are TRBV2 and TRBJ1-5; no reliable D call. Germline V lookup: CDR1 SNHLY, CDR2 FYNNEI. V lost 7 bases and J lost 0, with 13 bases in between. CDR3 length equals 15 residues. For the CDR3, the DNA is TGTGCCAGCAAACGGGAGCAGTATAGCAATCAGCCCCAGCATTTT. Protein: CASKREQYSNQPQHF. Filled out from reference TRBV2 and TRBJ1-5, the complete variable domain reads EPEVTQTPSHQVTQMGQEVILRCVPISNHLYFYWYRQILGQKVEFLVSFYNNEISEKSEIFDDQFSVERPDGSNFTLKIRSTKLEDSAMYFCASKREQYSNQPQHFGDGTRLSIL.

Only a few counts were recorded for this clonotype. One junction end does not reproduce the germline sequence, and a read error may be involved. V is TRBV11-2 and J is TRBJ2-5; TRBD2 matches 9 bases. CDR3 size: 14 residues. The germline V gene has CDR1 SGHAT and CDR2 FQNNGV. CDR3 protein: CASSTRLAVRTQYF. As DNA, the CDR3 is TGTGCCAGCAGCACCCGACTAGCGGTTAGGACCCAATACTTC.

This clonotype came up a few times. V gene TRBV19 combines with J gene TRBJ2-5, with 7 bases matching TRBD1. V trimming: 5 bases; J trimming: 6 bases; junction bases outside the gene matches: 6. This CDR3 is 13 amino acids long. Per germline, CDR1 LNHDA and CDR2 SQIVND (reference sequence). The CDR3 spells CASSQTGLKTQYF. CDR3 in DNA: TGTGCCAGTAGTCAGACAGGGCTTAAGACCCAGTACTTC.

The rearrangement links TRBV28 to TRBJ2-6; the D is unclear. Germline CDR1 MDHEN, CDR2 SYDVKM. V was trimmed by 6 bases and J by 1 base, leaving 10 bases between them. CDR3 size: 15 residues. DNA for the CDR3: TGTGCCAGCAGCCTAAGGTGGTCTGGGGCCAACGTCCTGACTTTC. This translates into CASSLRWSGANVLTF. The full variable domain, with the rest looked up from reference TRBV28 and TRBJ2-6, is DVKVTQSSRYLVKRTGEKVFLECVQDMDHENMFWYRQDPGLGLRLIYFSYDVKMKEKGDIPEGYSVSREKKERFSLILESASTNQTSMYLCASSLRWSGANVLTFGAGSRLTVL.

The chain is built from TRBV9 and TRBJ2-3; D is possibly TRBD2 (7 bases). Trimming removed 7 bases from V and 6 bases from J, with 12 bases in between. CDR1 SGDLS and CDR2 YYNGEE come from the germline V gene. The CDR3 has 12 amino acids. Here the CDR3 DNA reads TGTGCCAGCTCGCGGGGGCTGGATACGCAGTATTTT. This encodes CASSRGLDTQYF.

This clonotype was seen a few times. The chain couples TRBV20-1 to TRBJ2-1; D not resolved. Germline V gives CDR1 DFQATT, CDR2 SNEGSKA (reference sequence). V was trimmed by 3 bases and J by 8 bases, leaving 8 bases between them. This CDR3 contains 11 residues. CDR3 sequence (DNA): TGCAGTGCTAGTTATCGCTATGAGCAGTTCTTC. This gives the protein CSASYRYEQFF.

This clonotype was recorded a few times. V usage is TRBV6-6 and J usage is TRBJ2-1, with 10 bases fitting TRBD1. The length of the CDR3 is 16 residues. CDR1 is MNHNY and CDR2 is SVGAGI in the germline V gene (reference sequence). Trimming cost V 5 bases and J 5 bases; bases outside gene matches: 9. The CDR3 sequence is CASSRYGTGVNNEQFF. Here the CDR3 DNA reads TGTGCCAGCAGTCGATACGGGACAGGGGTCAACAATGAGCAGTTCTTC.

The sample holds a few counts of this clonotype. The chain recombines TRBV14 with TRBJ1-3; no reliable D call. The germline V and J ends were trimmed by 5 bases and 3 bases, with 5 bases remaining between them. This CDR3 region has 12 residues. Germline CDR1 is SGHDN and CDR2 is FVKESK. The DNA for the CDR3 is TGTGCCAGCAGCTACGGTGGAAACACCATATATTTT. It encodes CASSYGGNTIYF.

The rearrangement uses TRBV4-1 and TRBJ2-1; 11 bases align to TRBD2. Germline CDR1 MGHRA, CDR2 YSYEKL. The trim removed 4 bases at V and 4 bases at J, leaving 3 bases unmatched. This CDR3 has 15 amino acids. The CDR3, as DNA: TGCGCCAGCAGCCGTGGGACTAGCGGATACAATGAGCAGTTCTTC. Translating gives CASSRGTSGYNEQFF.

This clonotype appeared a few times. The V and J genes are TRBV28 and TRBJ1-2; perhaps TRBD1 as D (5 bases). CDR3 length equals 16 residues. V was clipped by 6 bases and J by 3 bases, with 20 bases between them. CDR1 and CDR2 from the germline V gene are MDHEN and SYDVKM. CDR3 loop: CASRTSTALSHYGYTF. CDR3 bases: TGTGCCAGCAGGACTTCGACAGCTCTATCCCACTATGGCTACACCTTC.

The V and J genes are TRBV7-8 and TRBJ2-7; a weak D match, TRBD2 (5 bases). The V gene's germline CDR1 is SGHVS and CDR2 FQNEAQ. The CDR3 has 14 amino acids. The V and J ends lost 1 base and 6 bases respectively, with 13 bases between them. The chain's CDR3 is CASSLEEAYGEQYV. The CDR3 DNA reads TGTGCCAGCAGCTTAGAGGAGGCATACGGCGAGCAGTACGTC.

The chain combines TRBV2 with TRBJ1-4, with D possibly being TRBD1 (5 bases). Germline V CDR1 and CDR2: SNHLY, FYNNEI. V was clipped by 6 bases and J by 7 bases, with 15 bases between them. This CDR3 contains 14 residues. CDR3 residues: CASRAGHGGEKLFF. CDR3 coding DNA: TGTGCCAGCAGGGCCGGGCACGGGGGTGAAAAACTGTTTTTT.

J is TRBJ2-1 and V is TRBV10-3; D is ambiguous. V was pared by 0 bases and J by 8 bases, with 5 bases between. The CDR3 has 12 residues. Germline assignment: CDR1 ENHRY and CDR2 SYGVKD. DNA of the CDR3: TGTGCCATCAGTGAGTCGACCCATGAGCAGTTCTTC. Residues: CAISESTHEQFF.

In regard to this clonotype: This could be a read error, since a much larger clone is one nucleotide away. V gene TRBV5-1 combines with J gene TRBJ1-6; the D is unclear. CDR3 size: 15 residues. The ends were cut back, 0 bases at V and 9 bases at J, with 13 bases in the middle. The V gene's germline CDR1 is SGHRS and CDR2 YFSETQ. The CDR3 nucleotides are TGCGCCAGCAGCTTGGAGGGAATTACTAGTTCACCCCTCCACTTT. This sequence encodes CASSLEGITSSPLHF.

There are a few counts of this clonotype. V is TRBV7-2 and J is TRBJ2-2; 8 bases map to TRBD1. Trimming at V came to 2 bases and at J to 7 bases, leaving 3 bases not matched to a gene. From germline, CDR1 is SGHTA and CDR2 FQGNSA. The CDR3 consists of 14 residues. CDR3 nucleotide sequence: TGTGCCAGCAGCTTACGACAGGGGAACGGGGAGCTGTTTTTT. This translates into CASSLRQGNGELFF.

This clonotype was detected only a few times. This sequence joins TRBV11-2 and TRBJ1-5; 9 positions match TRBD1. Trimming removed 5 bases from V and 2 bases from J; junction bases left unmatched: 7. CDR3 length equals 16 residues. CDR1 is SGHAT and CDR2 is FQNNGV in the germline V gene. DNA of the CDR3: TGTGCCAGCAGCCTACAGGGGGCATACGGCAATCAGCCCCAGCATTTT. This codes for CASSLQGAYGNQPQHF.